This TCR beta chain was profiled in a study of regulatory T cells in long-lasting Graves disease. Study-wide results and limits: It is possible that accuracy was reduced by the small size of the sample. Persistent patients shared 2,700 or so public clonotypes among themselves. Newly diagnosed patients shared fewer, at approximately 970.

iRepertoire HTBI primers and Arm-PCR of CDR3 regions built TCR beta libraries. TCRdb re-derived calls from the multiplex PCR reads in MiXCR, one entry per CDR3 protein. The data show hundreds of thousands of distinct CDR3 sequences, over 15% seen once. To note about this clonotype: The antigen remains undetermined.

Stated time point: newly diagnosed GD, antithyroid drugs for less than 3 months. The TCR library used RNA extracted from PBMCs. V trimming: 0 bases; J trimming: 4 bases; junction bases outside the gene matches: 7. CDR3 length equals 15 residues. Germline loops: CDR1 SQVTM, CDR2 ANQGSEA. The same specimen was also included in a second study, on T cells in Graves' hyperthyroidism and ophthalmopathy. That work adds: The HTBI primer set was used in a first-round RT-PCR of the TCR CDR3.

This chain links TRBV29-1 with TRBJ2-7; 9 bases match TRBD1. The source of this sequence is a woman between 25 and 40 years old with Graves disease. Material: peripheral blood mononuclear cells (PBMCs), obtained at new diagnosis, from a patient treated with antithyroid drugs. CDR3: CSVEEDGTGKYEQYF. The CDR3 DNA sequence: TGCAGCGTTGAAGAAGACGGGACAGGGAAATACGAGCAGTACTTC.